A selection of T cell receptor beta chains follows, all from one sample in a study of beta chain features in type 1 diabetes. Produced via immunoSEQ multiplex PCR; TCRdb's table is partial and in-frame only. The data show about 150,000 clones, around 8% seen once. The sample taken for sequencing was central memory CD4+ T cells from blood. The receptor set was obtained from a man aged 18 to 29 in good health. Both conserved end residues are part of each CDR3. The D gene is left open where the match is weak. Only some rows state a clone size, as once, few, many or a class for expanded clones.

>TRBD1|TRBJ2-3|few|TRBV7-2
TGTGCCAGCAGTAGAGAGGGGGCGAGTGGTACAGATACGCAGTATTTT
CASSREGASGTDTQYF
>TRBD1|TRBJ2-1|.|TRBV7-3
TGTGCCAGCAGCTCCCAGGGGGCCTACAATGAGCAGTTCTTC
CASSSQGAYNEQFF
>.|TRBJ1-2|.|TRBV7-2
TGTGCCAGCACTTATGGTAGTTCAGGGAACTATGGCTACACCTTC
CASTYGSSGNYGYTF
>.|TRBJ2-4|many|TRBV30
TGTGCCTGGAGTGGGGGAGACGTTCAGTACTTC
CAWSGGDVQYF
>TRBD1|TRBJ1-6|.|TRBV7-2
TGTGCCAGCAGCTCCTGGGGGACAGCGAGCTCCTATAATTCACCCCTCCACTTT
CASSSWGTASSYNSPLHF
>TRBD1|TRBJ1-2|.|TRBV29-1
TGCAGCGTGAAGGACAGGGAAAACTATGGCTACACCTTC
CSVKDRENYGYTF
>.|TRBJ2-5|.|TRBV19
TGTGCCAGTAGTATGCCAACCGGGACAAGACAAGAGACCCAGTACTTC
CASSMPTGTRQETQYF
>.|TRBJ2-2|.|TRBV4-1
TGCGCCAGCAGCCAATCCCTAGTAACCACCGGGGAGCTGTTTTTT
CASSQSLVTTGELFF
>TRBD1|TRBJ1-2|.|TRBV7-9
TGTGCCAGCAGCACTCGGGACAGGCTCTTCGGTGGCTACACCTTC
CASSTRDRLFGGYTF
>TRBD1|TRBJ2-3|.|TRBV4-1
TGCGCCAGCAGCCTACAGGGGGAAAGCACAGATACGCAGTATTTT
CASSLQGESTDTQYF
>TRBD1|TRBJ1-6|.|TRBV6-6
TGTGCCAGCAGACCCGGGACAGGGGAGAATTCACCCCTCCACTTT
CASRPGTGENSPLHF
>.|TRBJ1-2|.|TRBV5-1
TGCGCCAGCAGCCCTGGACAGACAGAAGCCTACACCTTC
CASSPGQTEAYTF
>TRBD1|TRBJ1-2|few|TRBV6-5
TGTGCCAGCAGTTTCCGGGACAGGGGGTTTGATGGCTACACCTTC
CASSFRDRGFDGYTF
>.|TRBJ1-5|.|TRBV6-1
TGTGCCAGCAGTGAATCAGGGCTCAATCAGCCCCAGCATTTT
CASSESGLNQPQHF
>.|TRBJ2-1|once|TRBV5-4
TGTGCCAGCAGCTGGGAGGGGGGCGCGTACAATGAGCAGTTCTTC
CASSWEGGAYNEQFF
>TRBD2|TRBJ2-7|.|TRBV7-9
TGTGCCAGCAGCTTGGGGGCGGAGCGGGGGGACTACGAGCAGTACTTC
CASSLGAERGDYEQYF
>TRBD1|TRBJ1-4|many|TRBV7-2
TGTGCCAGCAGCTCGGGACAGGGGGACGAAAAACTGTTTTTT
CASSSGQGDEKLFF
>TRBD2|TRBJ2-7|.|TRBV4-2
TGTGCCAGCAGCCTACAAGCGGGAGGAGGCTACGAGCAGTACTTC
CASSLQAGGGYEQYF
>TRBD2|TRBJ2-7|few|TRBV28
TGTGCCAGCAGGCCCCGGGGGGTCGGTGAGCAGTACTTC
CASRPRGVGEQYF
>TRBD2|TRBJ2-3|few|TRBV11-2
TGTGCCAGCGGTAAATTAGCGGGAGCTCCCACAGATACGCAGTATTTT
CASGKLAGAPTDTQYF
>TRBD1|TRBJ1-5|.|TRBV13
TGTGCCAGCAGCTTAAGAACCCGGGACAGGGACGATCAGCCCCAGCATTTT
CASSLRTRDRDDQPQHF
>.|TRBJ1-1|many|TRBV4-2
TGTGCCAGCAGCCAAACTCGAACTGAAGCTTTCTTT
CASSQTRTEAFF
>.|TRBJ1-1|.|TRBV6-1
TGTGCCAGCAGCGAGGCGGCGGACACTGAAGCTTTCTTT
CASSEAADTEAFF
>TRBD1|TRBJ1-1|.|TRBV18
TGTGCCAGCTCACAGTCCGGGACAGGGGGAGGAACTGAAGCTTTCTTT
CASSQSGTGGGTEAFF
>.|TRBJ1-2|.|TRBV14
TGTGCCAGCAGCCGCCTACAGGGAGATGGCTACACCTTC
CASSRLQGDGYTF
>.|TRBJ2-7|.|TRBV12-2
TGTGCAAGTCCCCCGATTAGCGGGAGGGCCCTCTACGAGCAGTACTTC
CASPPISGRALYEQYF
>TRBD1|TRBJ2-1|.|TRBV28
TGTGCCAGCAGTACCGACAGGGCCCGCTACAATGAGCAGTTCTTC
CASSTDRARYNEQFF
>TRBD2|TRBJ2-3|.|TRBV7-2
TGTGCCAGCAGCTTAGTGCGGGAGAGCACAGATACGCAGTATTTT
CASSLVRESTDTQYF
>TRBD1|TRBJ1-2|.|TRBV19
TGTGCCAGTGGGACAGGGGGCAGCTATGGCTACACCTTC
CASGTGGSYGYTF
>TRBD1|TRBJ2-3|.|TRBV4-2
TGTGCCAGCAGCCAAAAGCACAGGGGTGGAGATACGCAGTATTTT
CASSQKHRGGDTQYF
>.|TRBJ2-6|few|TRBV28
TGTGCCAGCAGTCCACTTACCCCAGCAGGGCCTGGGGCCAACGTCCTGACTTTC
CASSPLTPAGPGANVLTF
>.|TRBJ1-1|.|TRBV23-1
TGCGCCAGCAGCCCTCGACCCCCGAGCAGGGCCGACATGAACACTGAAGCTTTCTTT
CASSPRPPSRADMNTEAFF
>.|TRBJ2-3|.|TRBV27
TGTGCCAGCAGCCTAACAGGGTTTTCGAGTTTAGATACGCAGTATTTT
CASSLTGFSSLDTQYF
>.|TRBJ1-5|few|TRBV6-7
TGTGCCAGCAGTCTCCCCCGGCGGGGCAATCAGCCCCAGCATTTT
CASSLPRRGNQPQHF
>TRBD1|TRBJ2-7|.|TRBV2
TGTGCCAGCAGCCTCGGGACAGGGGACGAGCAGTACTTC
CASSLGTGDEQYF
>.|TRBJ1-4|few|TRBV7-2
TGTGCCAGCAGCCGTACTCCTGCTGGTGAAAAACTGTTTTTT
CASSRTPAGEKLFF
>TRBD2|TRBJ2-5|.|TRBV19
TGTGCCAGTAAGCCGGGACTAGCGGGAGAGACCCAGTACTTC
CASKPGLAGETQYF
>TRBD1|TRBJ2-1|.|TRBV25-1
TGTGCCAGCAGTGGGACAGGAAATGAGCAGTTCTTC
CASSGTGNEQFF
>TRBD1|TRBJ1-2|few|TRBV6-1
TGTGCCAGCAGTCCGGGACAGTCCACCTATGGCTACACCTTC
CASSPGQSTYGYTF
>TRBD1|TRBJ2-7|many|TRBV7-2
TGTGCCAGCAGCTGGGGACAGGGCCACTACGAGCAGTACTTC
CASSWGQGHYEQYF
>.|TRBJ2-3|few|TRBV6-6
TGTGCCAGCAGTTCCCCCGACAGGACAGATACGCAGTATTTT
CASSSPDRTDTQYF
>.|TRBJ2-7|.|TRBV18
TGTGCCAGCTCGGGTCGTGAGGGAGGCCTCGGAGAGCAGTACTTC
CASSGREGGLGEQYF
>.|TRBJ1-4|.|TRBV29-1
TGCAGCGTTGAAGATAAAGAAAAACTGTTTTTT
CSVEDKEKLFF
>TRBD2|TRBJ2-2|few|TRBV7-6
TGTGCCAGCAGTTTCGGACTAGCGGGGGGCACCAACACCGGGGAGCTGTTTTTT
CASSFGLAGGTNTGELFF
>TRBD1|TRBJ1-2|.|TRBV5-1
TGCGCCAGCAGCTTGGGACAGGGACACGGTGGCTACACCTTC
CASSLGQGHGGYTF
>TRBD1|TRBJ2-2|.|TRBV5-1
TGCGCCAGCAGCCCGGACAGGGGCACCGGGGAGCTGTTTTTT
CASSPDRGTGELFF
>.|TRBJ2-5|.|TRBV6-5
TGTGCCAGCAGTGAGAACAGCCCTGGGGAGACCCAGTACTTC
CASSENSPGETQYF
>TRBD1|TRBJ2-7|.|TRBV30
TGTGCCTGGAGTGTACTGGGACAGGGGTTGGGGGAGCAGTACTTC
CAWSVLGQGLGEQYF
>TRBD2|TRBJ2-4|few|TRBV18
TGTGCCAGCTCCTCGGGGGGTGGAAACATTCAGTACTTC
CASSSGGGNIQYF
>.|TRBJ1-2|many|TRBV6-6
TGTGCCAGCAGTTACACAGGGAGCTACACCTTC
CASSYTGSYTF
>TRBD1|TRBJ1-1|few|TRBV28
TGTGCCAGCAGCCCCATGGGACAGGGCACGGGAGCTTTCTTT
CASSPMGQGTGAFF
>.|TRBJ1-5|.|TRBV28
TGTGCCAGCAGTTTATCGGGGGTTAATCAGCCCCAGCATTTT
CASSLSGVNQPQHF
>TRBD1|TRBJ2-5|few|TRBV19
TGTGCCAGTTCCCGGGACAGGGGTTACCAAGAGACCCAGTACTTC
CASSRDRGYQETQYF